These T cell receptor beta chains were read from a single sample in a study of OX40 agonist ivuxolimab in advanced cancers. Repertoires were generated with immunoSEQ multiplex PCR, while TCRdb's copy carries only in-frame clones and drops some. Of 71,000 or so clones in the sample, about 88% are singletons; the top ten hold less than 1.1%. The sequencing here drew on CD4+ or CD8+ T cells sorted from blood, taken in a trial of the OX40 agonist ivuxolimab. Source of these receptors: an adult with an advanced solid tumor such as melanoma, head and neck, liver or kidney cancer. Both conserved end residues are part of each CDR3. A D gene is named only where the DNA matches it firmly. Clone size is given for some rows only: seen once, a few or many times, or a class if the clone is expanded.

TRBV5-1	TRBD1	TRBJ1-1	-	TGCGCCAGCAGCTTGGATACAGGGGGGGACACTGAAGCTTTCTTT	CASSLDTGGDTEAFF
TRBV4-1	TRBD2	TRBJ2-1	few	TGCGCCAGCAGCAGGGGACTAGCGGGACCCTACAATGAGCAGTTCTTC	CASSRGLAGPYNEQFF
TRBV5-1	-	TRBJ2-3	-	TGCGCCAGCAGGACCAGACCCAGCACAGATACGCAGTATTTT	CASRTRPSTDTQYF
TRBV7-9	TRBD2	TRBJ2-1	-	TGTGCCAGCAGCTCGGGACTATCTCCCATCAATGAGCAGTTCTTC	CASSSGLSPINEQFF
TRBV15	-	TRBJ2-7	-	TGTGCCACCAGCATAGGACAGTACGAGCAGTACTTC	CATSIGQYEQYF
TRBV9	-	TRBJ2-3	-	TGTGCCAGCAGCGCCACCTGGACTGGCGCAGATACGCAGTATTTT	CASSATWTGADTQYF
TRBV7-9	-	TRBJ1-1	-	TGTGCCAGCAGCGCCGGCGGAATGAACACTGAAGCTTTCTTT	CASSAGGMNTEAFF
TRBV30	-	TRBJ2-7	-	TGTGCCTGGAGTCTAGAACGGTCCTACGAGCAGTACTTC	CAWSLERSYEQYF
TRBV25-1	-	TRBJ1-3	-	TGTGCCAGCAGTGAAGTCGGTACAGCCTCTGGAAACACCATATATTTT	CASSEVGTASGNTIYF
TRBV28	TRBD1	TRBJ2-1	once	TGTGCCAGCAGTTGGGGACAGTACAATGAGCAGTTCTTC	CASSWGQYNEQFF
TRBV28	-	TRBJ1-5	-	TGTGCCAGCAGTCTAGGGGGTAGCAATCAGCCCCAGCATTTT	CASSLGGSNQPQHF
TRBV7-2	TRBD2	TRBJ2-7	-	TGTGCCAGCAGCCCCGCGCGGAGGACTAGCGCCCCCTACGAGCAGTACTTC	CASSPARRTSAPYEQYF
TRBV28	-	TRBJ1-1	-	TGTGCCAGCAGTTTTTGGGTTGAGGGCACTGAAGCTTTCTTT	CASSFWVEGTEAFF
TRBV5-1	TRBD1	TRBJ2-1	once	TGCGCCAGCAGCTTGCAGGGGGATGGCTACAATGAGCAGTTCTTC	CASSLQGDGYNEQFF
TRBV18	-	TRBJ2-7	-	TGTGCCAGCTCACCACTTGGCGACGAGCAGTACTTC	CASSPLGDEQYF